Sequencing of this T cell receptor beta chain was carried out in a study of blood T cell repertoires in COVID-19. A single count supports this clone. Losses at the gene ends were 8 bases for V and 4 bases for J; bases not matched to a gene: 10. Germline values: CDR1 GTSNPN, CDR2 SVGIG (reference sequence). There are 13 residues in the CDR3. Per the original data handling: The assay estimated nucleated cells by amplifying reference gene primers. The assay was immunoSEQ multiplex PCR, and TCRdb's table has in-frame clones only and misses some. The V and J calls and clone size are taken from that table; D and trimming were inferred from the DNA. Of around 230,000 clones in the sample, about nine tenths were seen once.

The sequencing input was PBMCs or T cells enriched from blood (not recorded which). The receptor's source is a woman aged 40 to 50 with acute COVID-19. The J gene is TRBJ2-5, the V gene TRBV30; 7 bases match TRBD1. CDR3 residues: CALDRAGSETQYF. The CDR3 bases are TGTGCCCTAGACAGGGCGGGCTCAGAGACCCAGTACTTC.